The 8 T cell receptor beta chains below all came from one sample that was sequenced in a study of stem cell transplantation in POMP-related autoinflammatory disease. Measured with immunoSEQ multiplex PCR; TCRdb has only the in-frame clones, and not every one. The sample shows approximately 23,000 clones, around 83% of them seen only once. The material was CD4+ T cells from PBMCs, obtained before stem cell transplantation. These receptors were obtained from a human donor with POMP-related autoinflammation and immune dysregulation (PRAID).

The chain links TRBV5-1 to TRBJ1-3; D gene uncertain. Germline-derived CDR1 and CDR2 are SGHRS and YFSETQ. V lost 1 base and J lost 3, with 11 bases in between. The CDR3 sequence is 15 residues long. The CDR3 loop is CASSLPVEGGNTIYF. The CDR3 region has the DNA TGCGCCAGCAGCTTGCCGGTCGAGGGTGGAAACACCATATATTTT.

The chain employs TRBV5-1 and TRBJ2-4; 9 bases line up with TRBD2. Germline V gene data show CDR1 as SGHRS and CDR2 as YFSETQ. The CDR3 is 16 amino acids. V dropped 0 bases and J dropped 3; count of bases not matched to a gene: 4. CDR3 DNA: TGCGCCAGCAGCTTGGGGGGCGGGAGGGTCAAAAACATTCAGTACTTC. This translates into CASSLGGGRVKNIQYF.

This clone was observed a few times. V and J are TRBV7-3 and TRBJ2-5, with TRBD2 matching over 7 bases. V dropped 6 bases and J dropped 5; count of bases not matched to a gene: 9. Per germline, CDR1 SGHTA and CDR2 FQGTGA. The CDR3 is 14 residues long. The CDR3 region has the DNA TGTGCCAGCAGTGGCGGGAGCCCCGGGGAGACCCAGTACTTC. Protein sequence: CASSGGSPGETQYF. Full variable domain (outside the CDR3, taken from reference TRBV7-3 and TRBJ2-5): GAGVSQTPSNKVTEKGKYVELRCDPISGHTALYWYRQSLGQGPEFLIYFQGTGAADDSGLPNDRFFAVRPEGSVSTLKIQRTERGDSAVYLCASSGGSPGETQYFGPGTRLLVL.

V is TRBV30 and J is TRBJ2-3; tentatively, D is TRBD1 (6 bases). Germline loops: CDR1 GTSNPN, CDR2 SVGIG (reference sequence). The V end was cut by 3 bases, the J end by 0 bases, with 13 bases between. There are 15 residues in the CDR3. The chain's CDR3 is CAWRAGTPSTDTQYF. CDR3 DNA sequence: TGTGCCTGGAGAGCCGGGACACCGAGCACAGATACGCAGTATTTT.

The rearrangement uses TRBV7-2 and TRBJ1-3; D may be TRBD1 (6 bases). The V end was cut by 5 bases, the J end by 1 base, with 12 bases between. Looked up from germline, CDR1 is SGHTA and CDR2 is FQGNSA. The CDR3 has 15 residues. CDR3 coding DNA: TGTGCCAGCAGCAAAGGGGGGGGTTCTGGAAACACCATATATTTT. This gives the protein CASSKGGGSGNTIYF. The whole variable domain, filled in from reference TRBV7-2 and TRBJ1-3, reads GAGVSQSPSNKVTEKGKDVELRCDPISGHTALYWYRQSLGQGLEFLIYFQGNSAPDKSGLPSDRFSAERTGGSVSTLTIQRTQQEDSAVYLCASSKGGGSGNTIYFGEGSWLTVV.

This clone is termed medium-sized (0.01 to 0.1%). V and J are TRBV6-4 and TRBJ1-2; TRBD1 aligns across 7 bases. CDR3 length: 13 amino acids. The V gene's germline CDR1 is MRHNA and CDR2 SNTAGT. Trimming at V came to 4 bases and at J to 8 bases, leaving 7 bases not matched to a gene. This chain's CDR3 is CASSAHQGGGYTF. The CDR3 DNA reads as TGTGCCAGCAGTGCCCATCAGGGGGGCGGCTACACCTTC.

CDR3 region: CSVEGHSQETQYF. The CDR3 DNA is TGCAGCGTTGAGGGGCACTCCCAAGAGACCCAGTACTTC. V usage is TRBV29-1 and J usage is TRBJ2-5; perhaps TRBD1 as D (5 bases). The V gene lost 3 bases and the J gene lost 1 base, with 9 bases spanning the gap. The CDR3 spans 13 residues. Germline lookup yields CDR1 SQVTM and CDR2 ANQGSEA.

The chain has TRBV30 and TRBJ1-1; maybe TRBD1 (5 bases). The germline gives CDR1 GTSNPN, CDR2 SVGIG (reference sequence). Between the trimmed V and J ends, which lost 0 bases and 0 bases, there was a span of 5 bases. CDR3 length equals 13 residues. The CDR3 sequence: CAWSVTVNTEAFF. CDR3 sequence (DNA): TGTGCCTGGAGTGTGACAGTGAACACTGAAGCTTTCTTT.